This T cell receptor (beta chain) appears in the sequencing data of a study of blood T cell repertoires in COVID-19. Background on the study: Acute and convalescent COVID-19 specimens originated in the United States, Italy and Spain. T cells, B-cell-depleted T cells, or PBMCs supplied cDNA or gDNA.

This clone was counted once. As originally analysed: Reference gene primer amplification yielded estimated nucleated cell counts. Sequencing used immunoSEQ multiplex PCR; TCRdb keeps in-frame clones, though not all of them. Clonal size and the V and J genes are those of that table, whereas D and trimming came from the DNA. The repertoire includes around 200,000 clones, roughly 80% of them detected once, and roughly a tenth sits in the top ten. CDR3 length equals 15 residues. The germline V gene encodes CDR1 LNHNV and CDR2 YYDKDF (reference sequence). The V end was cut by 1 base, the J end by 3 bases, with 12 bases between.

The sequenced material came from peripheral blood. The source of this sequence is an elderly woman with acute or convalescent COVID-19. The gene calls are TRBV15 and TRBJ1-2, with D possibly being TRBD1 (5 bases). For the CDR3, the DNA is TGTGCCACCAGCAGAGCGGCCTCGGGGGACTATGGCTACACCTTC. It encodes CATSRAASGDYGYTF.